The sequence of this TCR beta chain was determined in a study of T cell repertoires in cytomegalovirus infection. TCRdb itself ran the reads through MiXCR, one entry per CDR3 protein. The table includes about 310,000 distinct CDR3 sequences, roughly 16% detected once. The CDR3 sequence is 18 residues long. In germline, CDR1 is MGHRA, CDR2 YSYEKL. V lost 1 base and J lost 8, with 24 bases in between. This clonotype was seen ten or more times. Its target is not known. Findings and caveats of the study: Across the ex vivo response, the dominant clonotypes were HLA-C-restricted CMV-specific TCR beta clonotypes.

The TCR was taken from a human donor in good health (CMV status not recorded). Some clones in this sample may be carry-over from other donors' samples. The source material was PBMCs. The chain combines TRBV4-1 with TRBJ2-1, with D possibly being TRBD1 or TRBD2 (5 bases each). In nucleotides, the CDR3 is TGCGCCAGCAGCCAAGTAAAACAGGCTGGTCCGACGAGGGATGAGCAGTTCTTC. It specifies CASSQVKQAGPTRDEQFF.